Here is one TCR beta chain with its context. The clone's antigen remains unknown. Base qualities are missing; no much larger clone stands one base away. Donors were healthy HIV-negative adults with no recently reported acute infections or vaccinations. Every donor was a Caucasian adult residing in Nashville, Tennessee, USA. Magnetic negative selection was used to enrich CD4+ T cells, after which naive cells were positively selected on CD45RA and the negative fraction became the memory subset. Blood was obtained by leukapheresis, after which PBMCs were separated by Ficoll-Histopaque density gradient centrifugation and cryopreserved in liquid nitrogen vapor phase. Analytical flow cytometry was used to check the purity and quantity of every magnetically sorted T cell population. Genomic DNA was isolated from every sorted fraction and measured by UV absorbance on a Nanodrop 2000c. The data were obtained in a study of shared clonotypes between healthy human individuals (dated by TCRdb to about 2020). Concerning the study at large: The cohort comprised a couple of women and three men aged 18 to 49 years. For each donor, three plates each were used for CD4 naive and CD4 memory, two plates were used for CD8 naive, and one plate was used for CD8 memory. Per donor, leukapheresis produced somewhere between about 0.94 and 8.9 billion PBMCs. The study deeply sequenced blood TCR repertoires of several healthy adults to estimate repertoire size and the extent of clonotype sharing between individuals. To increase sequencing depth and limit assay-specific biases, different laboratories used diverse techniques to prepare libraries and sequence TCR repertoires. On the study overall, not on this receptor specifically: Even with the large sequencing depth, rarefaction of the sorted-subset datasets indicated that sequencing was incomplete. Naive subsets generally had larger estimated clonotype richness than memory subsets. Based on pairwise subsampling, the degree of clonotype sharing among donors was expected to be affected by sequencing depth. Sampling was restricted to blood, and TCR repertoires in tissue are likely to differ from TCR repertoires in blood. Around 5% of naive CD4, 3.5% of naive CD8, 2.3% of memory CD4, and about 0.4% of memory CD8 clonotypes were shared across several donors. Higher generation probabilities were observed for clonotypes shared by all four sorted-subset donors than for non-shared clonotypes. Because the study included only a small number of donors, the genetic and exposure-history diversity represented was limited.

TCR CDR3 regions were amplified from genomic DNA by multiplex PCR using the deep immunoSEQ assay. Extracted genomic DNA from each cell subset was spread evenly across all wells of several immunoSEQ 96-well plates, with each plate serving as a replicate. Each replicate PCR for sorted subsets received about 0.2 ug genomic DNA, equal to 30,000 or so T cell genomes. The purified libraries were quantified using a Qubit 3.0 fluorometer, sized with a Bioanalyzer 2100, and then quantified again using the KAPA Library Quantification kit. Each immunoSEQ 96-well plate was sequenced on its own single-read 150-cycle Illumina NextSeq 550 flow cell. On the authors' methods: Because only junctional sequences without quality scores were contained in the immunoSEQ output, filtering matching that applied to full-length reads could not be performed. To assign V/J genes and CDR3, sequences were annotated against IMGT germline references using PyIR, a Python wrapper for IgBLAST v1.9. Any read was removed if the V/J assignment was weak (E-value above 1e-6), the CDR3 was missing, or the read contained stop codons, out-of-frame junctions, or ambiguous translated residues. V3J clonotypes were defined as sequences sharing an identical inferred V gene, J gene, and CDR3 amino acid sequence. Percentage overlap between repertoires was computed as shared unique clonotypes divided by the size of the smaller repertoire. Repertoire richness was assessed with RTK rarefaction, the Chao1 estimator, and Recon v2.1 estimates of unobserved clonotypes. For all TCRbeta clonotypes obtained by the gDNA method from four donors, generation probabilities were computed with OLGA. TCRdb holds this immuneACCESS table with in-frame rearrangements only. Some clones are missing; in checked studies, unresolved V genes explain under half, and the rest has no known cause. That table gives V, J and clone size, and the DNA gave D and trimming. Recorded for this sample are 1,500,000 or so clones; less than 99% of them occurred a single time. About 0.35% of the sample rests with the top ten.

The receptor comes from a man aged 30-40 years in good health. Sequenced material: naive CD4+ T cells sorted from blood. The cell subset or site label of this sample denotes: CD45RA+ positively selected.

The CDR3 region has the sequence CASSSPLGRTYSGNTIYF. The nucleotide sequence reads as follows: TGTGCCAGCAGTTCCCCGCTCGGACGGACCTACTCTGGAAACACCATATATTTT. Here the chain combines TRBV28 and TRBJ1-3, with the D gene not clear enough to name. The CDR3 spans 18 residues, from the cysteine through the phenylalanine. This entry keeps only the CDR3 DNA: 54 bases, framed from base 1. The germline V gene yields MDHEN for CDR1 and SYDVKM for CDR2. A distance of 19 bases separates the germline ends of V and J, which lose 4 bases and 0 bases respectively. Reference TRBV28 and TRBJ1-3 proteins supply the regions before and after the CDR3; the full variable domain is: DVKVTQSSRYLVKRTGEKVFLECVQDMDHENMFWYRQDPGLGLRLIYFSYDVKMKEKGDIPEGYSVSREKKERFSLILESASTNQTSMYLCASSSPLGRTYSGNTIYFGEGSWLTVV.